The text below deals with one T cell receptor beta chain. As yet, its antigen is unknown. The germline gene is not matched at one end of the junction; a read error may be the cause. TCR beta cDNA came from about 450 ng total RNA, primed with a constant-region primer. Generation of the TCR beta libraries relied on three nested multiplex PCR rounds using slightly modified ARM-PCR. TRBV1-TRBV30 forward primers paired with a C-beta reverse primer drove the first two PCR rounds, approximately 11 cycles each. MiXCR, run by TCRdb on the multiplex PCR reads, gives a single entry per CDR3 protein. The sample holds about 180,000 distinct CDR3 sequences, 50% to 75% seen once. Germline CDR1 SGHAT, CDR2 FQNNGV. CDR3 size: 14 residues. It was unsorted whole blood that yielded blood RNA, and germline DNA was also extracted. This sample is drawn from a study of tumor-infiltrating lymphocytes in primary liver carcinoma.

Study results and limitations: It was tumor-adjacent and tumor-blood pairs that overlapped less than tumor region pairs did.

The chain joins TRBV11-2 to TRBJ1-5, with D uncertain. Sequenced material: peripheral blood. This TCR came from a middle-aged man with primary liver carcinoma and hepatitis B virus infection. The CDR3 DNA sequence: TGCGCCAGCAGCCAAGTTGAGGGTGGTCAGCCCCAGCATTTT. Translated: CASSQVEGGQPQHF. The whole variable domain, filled in from reference TRBV11-2 and TRBJ1-5, reads EAGVAQSPRYKIIEKRQSVAFWCNPISGHATLYWYQQILGQGPKLLIQFQNNGVVDDSQLPKDRFSAERLKGVDSTLKIQPAKLEDSAVYLCASSQVEGGQPQHFGDGTRLSIL.